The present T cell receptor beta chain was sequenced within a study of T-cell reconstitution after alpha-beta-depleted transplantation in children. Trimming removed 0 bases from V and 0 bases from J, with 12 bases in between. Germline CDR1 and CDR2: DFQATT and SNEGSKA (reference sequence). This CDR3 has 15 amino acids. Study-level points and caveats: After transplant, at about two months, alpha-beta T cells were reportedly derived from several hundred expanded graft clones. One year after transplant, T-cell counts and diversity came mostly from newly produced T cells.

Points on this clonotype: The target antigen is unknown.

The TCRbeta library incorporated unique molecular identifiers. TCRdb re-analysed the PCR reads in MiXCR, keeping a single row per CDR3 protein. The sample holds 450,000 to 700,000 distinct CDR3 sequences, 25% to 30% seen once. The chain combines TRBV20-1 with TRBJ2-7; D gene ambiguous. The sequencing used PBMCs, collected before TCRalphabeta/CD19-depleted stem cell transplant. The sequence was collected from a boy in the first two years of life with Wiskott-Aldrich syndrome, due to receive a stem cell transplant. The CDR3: CSAREYVSPSYEQYF. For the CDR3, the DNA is TGCAGTGCTAGAGAATATGTCAGTCCCTCCTACGAGCAGTACTTC.